The rows below give T cell receptor beta chains drawn from one sample of a study of type 1 and type 2 diabetes patients. TCRdb re-called the multiplex PCR reads through MiXCR, storing one row per CDR3 protein. Found here are a few hundred thousand distinct CDR3 sequences, 40% to 50% of them singletons; the top ten hold approximately 14%. Material for sequencing was peripheral blood mononuclear cells (PBMCs). These receptors all come from a young man with type 2 diabetes. The CDR3 runs from the conserved cysteine through the conserved F or W. Each record gives: CDR3 DNA, CDR3 protein, J gene, CDR3 length, V gene, D gene, clone size. The D gene is left open where the match is weak. The listing skips clone size in some rows; elsewhere it reads once, few, many or a size class.

cdr3_nt: TGTGCCAGCAATGTCTTAAGTGGCGAAAAACTGTTTTTT; cdr3_aa: CASNVLSGEKLFF; j_call: TRBJ1-4; cdr3_length: 13; v_call: TRBV2; d_call: -; clone_size: -
cdr3_nt: TGTGCCAGCAGCCCACCATCACTCCTAAACATCTACAATGAGCAGTTCTTC; cdr3_aa: CASSPPSLLNIYNEQFF; j_call: TRBJ2-1; cdr3_length: 17; v_call: TRBV11-1; d_call: -; clone_size: -
cdr3_nt: TGTGCCAGTAGTGTCCGGACAGGCTTTGGGAACACTGAAGCTTTCTTT; cdr3_aa: CASSVRTGFGNTEAFF; j_call: TRBJ1-1; cdr3_length: 16; v_call: TRBV19; d_call: TRBD1; clone_size: few
cdr3_nt: TGTGCCAGCAGTGTACAGGGGGGTATAAGCAATCAGCCCCAGCATTTT; cdr3_aa: CASSVQGGISNQPQHF; j_call: TRBJ1-5; cdr3_length: 16; v_call: TRBV2; d_call: TRBD1; clone_size: few
cdr3_nt: TGTGCCAGCCCCCAGGCCCCCACAGATACGCAGTATTTT; cdr3_aa: CASPQAPTDTQYF; j_call: TRBJ2-3; cdr3_length: 13; v_call: TRBV2; d_call: -; clone_size: -
cdr3_nt: TGTGCCAGTTCCTCCGGACAGTCAAGATCCTACGAGCAGTACTTC; cdr3_aa: CASSSGQSRSYEQYF; j_call: TRBJ2-7; cdr3_length: 15; v_call: TRBV19; d_call: -; clone_size: -
cdr3_nt: TGTGCCAGCAGCCAACCCCGGACTAAGAGCAATCAGCCCCAGCATTTT; cdr3_aa: CASSQPRTKSNQPQHF; j_call: TRBJ1-5; cdr3_length: 16; v_call: TRBV14; d_call: -; clone_size: few
cdr3_nt: TGTGCCAGCAGTTACGATGGACAGGGCATGAACACTGAAGCTTTCTTT; cdr3_aa: CASSYDGQGMNTEAFF; j_call: TRBJ1-1; cdr3_length: 16; v_call: TRBV6-5; d_call: TRBD1; clone_size: few
cdr3_nt: TGTGCCAGCAGCTTAATACAGGGGGGGAAGAGAGATACGCAGTATTTT; cdr3_aa: CASSLIQGGKRDTQYF; j_call: TRBJ2-3; cdr3_length: 16; v_call: TRBV5-5; d_call: -; clone_size: -
cdr3_nt: TGTGCCAGCAGTCGCGGGGGGGCTGTAGATGAGCAGTTCTTC; cdr3_aa: CASSRGGAVDEQFF; j_call: TRBJ2-1; cdr3_length: 14; v_call: TRBV2; d_call: TRBD2; clone_size: few
cdr3_nt: TGTGCCAGCAGCTCCTGGGACTTCGGGGGGGAGCAGTACTTC; cdr3_aa: CASSSWDFGGEQYF; j_call: TRBJ2-7; cdr3_length: 14; v_call: TRBV7-3; d_call: TRBD2; clone_size: -
cdr3_nt: TGTGCCTGGAGCAGGGTGTCGAGGGACGAGCAGTACTTC; cdr3_aa: CAWSRVSRDEQYF; j_call: TRBJ2-7; cdr3_length: 13; v_call: TRBV10-3; d_call: -; clone_size: few
cdr3_nt: TGTGCCATCAGGGGGCTGGAACAAGAGACCCAGTACTTC; cdr3_aa: CAIRGLEQETQYF; j_call: TRBJ2-5; cdr3_length: 13; v_call: TRBV10-3; d_call: -; clone_size: many
cdr3_nt: TGTGCCAGCAGCTTAGGACAGGCCCGATCCTACGAGCAGTACTTC; cdr3_aa: CASSLGQARSYEQYF; j_call: TRBJ2-7; cdr3_length: 15; v_call: TRBV2; d_call: TRBD1; clone_size: once
cdr3_nt: TGTGCCAGCAGTTTGAGGACAGGGGGCGCGAATTCACCCCTCCACTTT; cdr3_aa: CASSLRTGGANSPLHF; j_call: TRBJ1-6; cdr3_length: 16; v_call: TRBV12-3/TRBV12-4; d_call: TRBD1; clone_size: -
cdr3_nt: TGCAGCGTTTTAGGTCAGTCAGAGACCCAGTACTTC; cdr3_aa: CSVLGQSETQYF; j_call: TRBJ2-5; cdr3_length: 12; v_call: TRBV29-1; d_call: -; clone_size: few
cdr3_nt: TGCAGTTCACACAAACCGGGACAGACAACGAATTCACCCCTCCACTTT; cdr3_aa: CSSHKPGQTTNSPLHF; j_call: TRBJ1-6; cdr3_length: 16; v_call: TRBV20-1; d_call: TRBD1; clone_size: few
cdr3_nt: TGTGCCTGGAGGCAGACGAGTCATCAGCCCCAGCATTTT; cdr3_aa: CAWRQTSHQPQHF; j_call: TRBJ1-5; cdr3_length: 13; v_call: TRBV30; d_call: -; clone_size: -
cdr3_nt: TGCGCCAGCAGCTTGTTCGGGGACACCTACAATGAGCAGTTCTTC; cdr3_aa: CASSLFGDTYNEQFF; j_call: TRBJ2-1; cdr3_length: 15; v_call: TRBV5-1; d_call: -; clone_size: few
cdr3_nt: TGTGCCAGCAGTGTGTACCCTAACTATGGCTACACCTTC; cdr3_aa: CASSVYPNYGYTF; j_call: TRBJ1-2; cdr3_length: 13; v_call: TRBV6-1; d_call: -; clone_size: few
cdr3_nt: TGTGCCAGCACTGGGCAGGGAAGGGATGGCTACACCTTC; cdr3_aa: CASTGQGRDGYTF; j_call: TRBJ1-2; cdr3_length: 13; v_call: TRBV6-5; d_call: -; clone_size: -
cdr3_nt: TGCAGTGCTAGGACAGGGGGCGCAGACTATGGCTACACCTTC; cdr3_aa: CSARTGGADYGYTF; j_call: TRBJ1-2; cdr3_length: 14; v_call: TRBV20-1; d_call: TRBD1; clone_size: -
cdr3_nt: TGCGCCAGCAGCCTAAATCCTACTAGCGAACGAACCTACGAGCAGTACTTC; cdr3_aa: CASSLNPTSERTYEQYF; j_call: TRBJ2-7; cdr3_length: 17; v_call: TRBV19; d_call: TRBD2; clone_size: -
cdr3_nt: TGTGCCAGCAAAGGAGGCGGGACGGACGAGCAGTACTTC; cdr3_aa: CASKGGGTDEQYF; j_call: TRBJ2-7; cdr3_length: 13; v_call: TRBV6-5; d_call: -; clone_size: few
cdr3_nt: TGTGCCTGGAGGGGGGGCTATGAGGGCGCGGCCCAGTACTTC; cdr3_aa: CAWRGGYEGAAQYF; j_call: TRBJ2-5; cdr3_length: 14; v_call: TRBV30; d_call: -; clone_size: -
cdr3_nt: TGTGCCAGCAGCTTAACGGGCGGCGAGCAGTACTTC; cdr3_aa: CASSLTGGEQYF; j_call: TRBJ2-7; cdr3_length: 12; v_call: TRBV7-3; d_call: -; clone_size: -
cdr3_nt: TGTGCCAGCAGTCCAACCCGTCGGGAGACCCAGTACTTC; cdr3_aa: CASSPTRRETQYF; j_call: TRBJ2-5; cdr3_length: 13; v_call: TRBV12-3/TRBV12-4; d_call: -; clone_size: once
cdr3_nt: TGTGCCAGCAGTTTTGGGGACAGCTCCTACGAGCAGTACTTC; cdr3_aa: CASSFGDSSYEQYF; j_call: TRBJ2-7; cdr3_length: 14; v_call: TRBV12-3/TRBV12-4; d_call: TRBD1; clone_size: -
cdr3_nt: TGTGCCAGCAGCCCGACAGGGGGTGTCTACGAGCAGTACTTC; cdr3_aa: CASSPTGGVYEQYF; j_call: TRBJ2-7; cdr3_length: 14; v_call: TRBV6-5; d_call: TRBD1; clone_size: few
cdr3_nt: TGTGCCAGCAGCGTAGCCGGGATAAGCACAGATACGCAGTATTTT; cdr3_aa: CASSVAGISTDTQYF; j_call: TRBJ2-3; cdr3_length: 15; v_call: TRBV2; d_call: -; clone_size: once
cdr3_nt: TGTGCCAGCAGCTCCCTATGGGGACAGGGGTCCTACGAGCAGTACTTC; cdr3_aa: CASSSLWGQGSYEQYF; j_call: TRBJ2-7; cdr3_length: 16; v_call: TRBV7-8; d_call: TRBD1; clone_size: -
cdr3_nt: TGCAGCGTTGCCAACTCTGGAAACACCATATATTTT; cdr3_aa: CSVANSGNTIYF; j_call: TRBJ1-3; cdr3_length: 12; v_call: TRBV29-1; d_call: -; clone_size: -
cdr3_nt: TGCGCCAGCAGCCAAGATCGAATGTGGAGCAGGAACGACTATGGCTACACCTTC; cdr3_aa: CASSQDRMWSRNDYGYTF; j_call: TRBJ1-2; cdr3_length: 18; v_call: TRBV4-1; d_call: -; clone_size: -
cdr3_nt: TGTGCCAGCAGCTTGGCCAATGGGGGGCGAGGAGAGACCCAGTACTTC; cdr3_aa: CASSLANGGRGETQYF; j_call: TRBJ2-5; cdr3_length: 16; v_call: TRBV5-1; d_call: -; clone_size: -
cdr3_nt: TGTGCCAGCAGCTTAGCGGGGGGCTACAATGAGCAGTTCTTC; cdr3_aa: CASSLAGGYNEQFF; j_call: TRBJ2-1; cdr3_length: 14; v_call: TRBV7-8; d_call: -; clone_size: -
cdr3_nt: TGTGCCAGCAGTTACGGGGGAGGGGGCCGCGAGCAGTACTTC; cdr3_aa: CASSYGGGGREQYF; j_call: TRBJ2-7; cdr3_length: 14; v_call: TRBV6-5; d_call: -; clone_size: -
cdr3_nt: TGTGCCAGCAGCCCACCCCAGGATGAGCAGTTCTTC; cdr3_aa: CASSPPQDEQFF; j_call: TRBJ2-1; cdr3_length: 12; v_call: TRBV7-3; d_call: -; clone_size: -
cdr3_nt: TGTGCCAGCAGCTTAGACAGGGCGAAGTCTGGAAACACCATATATTTT; cdr3_aa: CASSLDRAKSGNTIYF; j_call: TRBJ1-3; cdr3_length: 16; v_call: TRBV7-3; d_call: TRBD1; clone_size: -
cdr3_nt: TGTGCCAGCAGTGCCCCGGGACACCGGACGAACACCGGGGAGCTGTTTTTT; cdr3_aa: CASSAPGHRTNTGELFF; j_call: TRBJ2-2; cdr3_length: 17; v_call: TRBV12-3/TRBV12-4; d_call: -; clone_size: -
cdr3_nt: TGTGCCAGTAGTATTGTCGGGACAGGGCGAGAGACCCAGTACTTC; cdr3_aa: CASSIVGTGRETQYF; j_call: TRBJ2-5; cdr3_length: 15; v_call: TRBV19; d_call: TRBD1; clone_size: many
cdr3_nt: TGTGCCAGCAGTATACAGGGGGCAGACTATGGCTACACCTTC; cdr3_aa: CASSIQGADYGYTF; j_call: TRBJ1-2; cdr3_length: 14; v_call: TRBV12-3/TRBV12-4; d_call: TRBD1; clone_size: -
cdr3_nt: TGCGCCAGCAGCCAAGGGTTCGGACATGAAGGCTATGGCTACACCTTC; cdr3_aa: CASSQGFGHEGYGYTF; j_call: TRBJ1-2; cdr3_length: 16; v_call: TRBV4-3; d_call: -; clone_size: -
cdr3_nt: TGTGCCAGCAGGGACTCGACAGGCCCCGGTACACCCCTCCACTTT; cdr3_aa: CASRDSTGPGTPLHF; j_call: TRBJ1-6; cdr3_length: 15; v_call: TRBV28; d_call: -; clone_size: -
cdr3_nt: TGTGCCAGTAGCAAAGATAAGGACAGTCCGGGCACCTTC; cdr3_aa: CASSKDKDSPGTF; j_call: TRBJ1-2; cdr3_length: 13; v_call: TRBV19; d_call: -; clone_size: few
cdr3_nt: TGTGCCTGGAGCGCCGCTTGGGGGCCTGAAGCTTTCTTT; cdr3_aa: CAWSAAWGPEAFF; j_call: TRBJ1-1; cdr3_length: 13; v_call: TRBV30; d_call: -; clone_size: -
cdr3_nt: TGTGCCAGCTCCCCGGGACACATATACGAGCAGTACTTC; cdr3_aa: CASSPGHIYEQYF; j_call: TRBJ2-7; cdr3_length: 13; v_call: TRBV28; d_call: -; clone_size: -
cdr3_nt: TGTGCCACCAGTGATCCGGCGCGACCGGATGGCTACACCTTC; cdr3_aa: CATSDPARPDGYTF; j_call: TRBJ1-2; cdr3_length: 14; v_call: TRBV24-1; d_call: -; clone_size: -
cdr3_nt: TGTGCCAGCAGCTTAGTGGCGGGCGCCCCTAATGAAAAACTGTTTTTT; cdr3_aa: CASSLVAGAPNEKLFF; j_call: TRBJ1-4; cdr3_length: 16; v_call: TRBV7-8; d_call: -; clone_size: -
cdr3_nt: TGTGCCAGCACGGAAGATCTGCGCTATGGCTACACCTTC; cdr3_aa: CASTEDLRYGYTF; j_call: TRBJ1-2; cdr3_length: 13; v_call: TRBV6-5; d_call: -; clone_size: -
cdr3_nt: TGTGCCAGCAGTTCGGCTAGGCACAAATCAAGGGTCCGGGCCAACGTCCTGACTTTC; cdr3_aa: CASSSARHKSRVRANVLTF; j_call: TRBJ2-6; cdr3_length: 19; v_call: TRBV28; d_call: -; clone_size: -
cdr3_nt: TGTGCCAGCAGTTACAGGGTATCTAAGGCAGATACGCAGTATTTT; cdr3_aa: CASSYRVSKADTQYF; j_call: TRBJ2-3; cdr3_length: 15; v_call: TRBV28; d_call: -; clone_size: few
cdr3_nt: TGCAGTGCTAAGACAGTGTTTAACTATGGCTACACCTTC; cdr3_aa: CSAKTVFNYGYTF; j_call: TRBJ1-2; cdr3_length: 13; v_call: TRBV20-1; d_call: -; clone_size: -
cdr3_nt: TGTGCCACCAGCCCAAGACAGAGGCAAGAGACCCAGTACTTC; cdr3_aa: CATSPRQRQETQYF; j_call: TRBJ2-5; cdr3_length: 14; v_call: TRBV15; d_call: -; clone_size: -
cdr3_nt: TGTGCCAGCAGCTTAATAGGTGCGAGAGAGCAGTTCTTC; cdr3_aa: CASSLIGAREQFF; j_call: TRBJ2-1; cdr3_length: 13; v_call: TRBV7-3; d_call: -; clone_size: -
cdr3_nt: TGCGCCAGCAGCCAAGATTCAGTCGGGGTCCTCTTCTATGGCTACACCTTC; cdr3_aa: CASSQDSVGVLFYGYTF; j_call: TRBJ1-2; cdr3_length: 17; v_call: TRBV4-3; d_call: -; clone_size: -